The source of this T cell receptor (beta chain) is a study of blood T cells in healthy people across ages. With a J-beta primer mix and a sample-barcoded 5' primer, a second PCR ran roughly 6 to 11 cycles. Tagging of each cDNA molecule was performed by a template-switch adaptor with 12 random nucleotides. A single record per CDR3 protein comes from TCRdb applying MiXCR to the 5' RACE reads. The repertoire holds 700,000 or so distinct CDR3 sequences, with approximately 40% as singletons. This receptor was taken from a man older than 75 in good health. Sequenced sample: blood.

CDR3 sequence: CASSLVQNEQFF. CDR3 DNA: TGTGCCAGCAGCTTAGTACAAAATGAGCAGTTCTTC. The chain uses TRBV7-2 and TRBJ2-1; D not certain. CDR3 length: 12 amino acids. Germline lookup yields CDR1 SGHTA and CDR2 FQGNSA. V gave up 1 base and J gave up 7 bases, with 5 bases separating them. Full variable domain (remainder filled in from reference TRBV7-2 and TRBJ2-1): GAGVSQSPSNKVTEKGKDVELRCDPISGHTALYWYRQSLGQGLEFLIYFQGNSAPDKSGLPSDRFSAERTGGSVSTLTIQRTQQEDSAVYLCASSLVQNEQFFGPGTRLTVL.